This note documents a single T cell receptor beta chain sequence. Its cognate antigen is unknown. The data are from a study of OX40 agonist ivuxolimab in advanced cancers. General study results and limits: In CD8+ T cells, expanded clones were on average more numerous than in CD4+.

If patients had autoimmune disease history or systemic immunosuppression, they were excluded. Sequenced by immunoSEQ multiplex PCR; TCRdb stores in-frame clones only, minus some. The repertoire has approximately 74,000 clones, roughly 90% of them found once; the top ten carry roughly 0.29%. The starting material was CD4+ or CD8+ T cells sorted from blood, obtained in a trial of the OX40 agonist ivuxolimab. This receptor was identified in an adult with an advanced solid tumor such as melanoma, head and neck, liver or kidney cancer.

DNA of the CDR3: TGTGCCAGCAGCTTAATGGGTCTAGCTGGGCAGACCCAGTACTTC. Protein sequence: CASSLMGLAGQTQYF. The chain uses TRBV7-3 and TRBJ2-5; tentatively, D is TRBD2 (5 bases). This CDR3 is built from 15 residues. The germline V gene has CDR1 SGHTA and CDR2 FQGTGA. With 1 base removed from V and 6 bases from J, the gap between germline ends came to 15 bases.